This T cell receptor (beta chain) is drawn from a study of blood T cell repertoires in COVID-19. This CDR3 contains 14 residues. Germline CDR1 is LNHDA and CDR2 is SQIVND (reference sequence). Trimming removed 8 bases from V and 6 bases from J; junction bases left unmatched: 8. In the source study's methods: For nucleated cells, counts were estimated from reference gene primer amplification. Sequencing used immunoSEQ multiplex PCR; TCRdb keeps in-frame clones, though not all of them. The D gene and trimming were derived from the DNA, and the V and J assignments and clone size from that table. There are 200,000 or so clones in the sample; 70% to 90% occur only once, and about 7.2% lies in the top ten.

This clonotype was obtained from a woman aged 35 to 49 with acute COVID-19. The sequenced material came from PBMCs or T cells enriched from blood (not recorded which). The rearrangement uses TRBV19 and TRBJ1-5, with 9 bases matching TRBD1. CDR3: CASGRDRVGQPQHF. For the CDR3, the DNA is TGTGCCAGTGGCCGGGACAGGGTTGGTCAGCCCCAGCATTTT.